The clone carrying this T cell receptor (beta chain) was found a few times. Via the markers CD45RO/CCR7/CD25/CD127/CD95/CD27, stem cell-like memory, regulatory, central memory and naive CD4+ cells were sorted. Investigators reverse transcribed all isolated RNA, so they sequenced expressed TCRB transcripts. Repertoires were generated with immunoSEQ multiplex PCR, while TCRdb's copy carries only in-frame clones and drops some. Of around 500,000 clones listed, 9.5% to 12% were seen once; the top ten hold around 0.05%. The data are from a study of beta chain features in type 1 diabetes. Trimming removed 1 base at V and 9 bases at J, with 10 bases between. CDR3 length: 12 residues. Germline CDR1 and CDR2: GTSNPN and SVGIG (reference sequence).

The sequenced sample was naive CD4+ T cells from blood. This TCR was sampled from a young woman in good health. This chain uses TRBV30 with TRBJ2-1, with a tentative D call TRBD2 (6 bases). CDR3 residues: CAWSGLGREQFF. As DNA, the CDR3 is TGTGCCTGGAGTGGACTAGGCCGTGAGCAGTTCTTC.